A selection of T cell receptor beta chains follows, all from one sample in a study of cytomegalovirus exposure and HLA in healthy donors. The protocol was immunoSEQ multiplex PCR, while the TCRdb copy is restricted to in-frame clones and leaves out a portion. The sample carries fewer than 250,000 clones, about 81% recorded once. Sequences were obtained from PBMCs. The source of these receptors is a man aged 40-50 years in good health and CMV-seropositive. Each CDR3 is given with its conserved first and last residue. The D gene is left open where the match is weak. Clone size is stated in some rows and not others, as once, few, many or a class when expanded.

CDR3nt: TGTGCCAGCAGTGAATTCGGGCGAGTAGCGGGAGATCGTTCCAATGAGCAGTTCTTC; CDR3aa: CASSEFGRVAGDRSNEQFF; v_gene: TRBV2; abundance: .; j_gene: TRBJ2-1; d_gene: TRBD2
CDR3nt: TGTGCCAGCAGCCCCTCAGGGGACAGTGATTATGGCTACACCTTC; CDR3aa: CASSPSGDSDYGYTF; v_gene: TRBV9; abundance: .; j_gene: TRBJ1-2; d_gene: TRBD1
CDR3nt: TGCGCCAGCAGCTTGCCCTCCGGGCCCGGGGGAAGGGGCTACACCTTC; CDR3aa: CASSLPSGPGGRGYTF; v_gene: TRBV5-1; abundance: few; j_gene: TRBJ1-2; d_gene: .
CDR3nt: TGTGCCAGCAGTTGGGCCTTCGGTAATGAGCAGTTCTTC; CDR3aa: CASSWAFGNEQFF; v_gene: TRBV27; abundance: .; j_gene: TRBJ2-1; d_gene: .
CDR3nt: TGTGCCAGCAGGGCCACAGGGGATAGGGGCTACACCTTC; CDR3aa: CASRATGDRGYTF; v_gene: TRBV6-5; abundance: .; j_gene: TRBJ1-2; d_gene: TRBD1
CDR3nt: TGTGCCAGCTCATATACAGGGCCCGATGGCTACACCTTC; CDR3aa: CASSYTGPDGYTF; v_gene: TRBV18; abundance: .; j_gene: TRBJ1-2; d_gene: .
CDR3nt: TGCGCCAGCAGCCAAGAGGTAGAGGAGACCCAGTACTTC; CDR3aa: CASSQEVEETQYF; v_gene: TRBV4-1; abundance: .; j_gene: TRBJ2-5; d_gene: .
CDR3nt: TGCAGCGTTGTAGAGACAGGGGGTAATGAGCAGTTCTTC; CDR3aa: CSVVETGGNEQFF; v_gene: TRBV29-1; abundance: few; j_gene: TRBJ2-1; d_gene: TRBD1
CDR3nt: TGTGCCAGCAGCTTAACGGGACTAGCGGGAGACGGAGAGACCCAGTACTTC; CDR3aa: CASSLTGLAGDGETQYF; v_gene: TRBV11-3; abundance: .; j_gene: TRBJ2-5; d_gene: TRBD2
CDR3nt: TGTGCCAGCAGCGCCTTGGACAGGGGGAATTCACCCCTCCACTTT; CDR3aa: CASSALDRGNSPLHF; v_gene: TRBV2; abundance: .; j_gene: TRBJ1-6; d_gene: TRBD1
CDR3nt: TGCAGCGTTGAACGGTCGGGAGGTCGGACTAGCACAGATACGCAGTATTTT; CDR3aa: CSVERSGGRTSTDTQYF; v_gene: TRBV29-1; abundance: few; j_gene: TRBJ2-3; d_gene: TRBD2
CDR3nt: TGTGCCAGCATTAGCTCGACAGGCTGGAACACCATATATTTT; CDR3aa: CASISSTGWNTIYF; v_gene: TRBV28; abundance: .; j_gene: TRBJ1-3; d_gene: .
CDR3nt: TGTGCCAGCAGCGTAGGCCTAGCGGGAGGGCCTACAGATACGCAGTATTTT; CDR3aa: CASSVGLAGGPTDTQYF; v_gene: TRBV9; abundance: .; j_gene: TRBJ2-3; d_gene: TRBD2
CDR3nt: TGTGCCAGTAGTATCGGGCAGGGGAGAAGGAACACTGAAGCTTTCTTT; CDR3aa: CASSIGQGRRNTEAFF; v_gene: TRBV19; abundance: many; j_gene: TRBJ1-1; d_gene: .
CDR3nt: TGTGCCAGCAGCTTAGGGGGCACTGCTAACTATGGCTACACCTTC; CDR3aa: CASSLGGTANYGYTF; v_gene: TRBV7-3; abundance: .; j_gene: TRBJ1-2; d_gene: .
CDR3nt: TGCGCCAGCAGCCCGGACAGCCAAGAGACCCAGTACTTC; CDR3aa: CASSPDSQETQYF; v_gene: TRBV5-1; abundance: .; j_gene: TRBJ2-5; d_gene: .
CDR3nt: TGTGCCAGCGGGCCGCATCCAGGGGGCTACAATGAGCAGTTCTTC; CDR3aa: CASGPHPGGYNEQFF; v_gene: TRBV11-2; abundance: .; j_gene: TRBJ2-1; d_gene: TRBD1
CDR3nt: TGTGCCAGCAGAGTAGCGGGGAAAGGAAACACCATATATTTT; CDR3aa: CASRVAGKGNTIYF; v_gene: TRBV7-9; abundance: few; j_gene: TRBJ1-3; d_gene: .
CDR3nt: TGTGCCAGTAGTATAGACAGCGGCACTGAAGCTTTCTTT; CDR3aa: CASSIDSGTEAFF; v_gene: TRBV19; abundance: once; j_gene: TRBJ1-1; d_gene: .
CDR3nt: TGTGCCGTCGGATGGGGAGGCACCTACAATGAGCAGTTCTTC; CDR3aa: CAVGWGGTYNEQFF; v_gene: TRBV6-5; abundance: .; j_gene: TRBJ2-1; d_gene: .
CDR3nt: TGCGCCAGCAGGGTGGACAGGGGTTCTGAAAAACTGTTTTTT; CDR3aa: CASRVDRGSEKLFF; v_gene: TRBV5-1; abundance: .; j_gene: TRBJ1-4; d_gene: TRBD1
CDR3nt: TGTGCCAGCAGCTTAGGCGGCTCGGGGGCCGGGGAGCTGTTTTTT; CDR3aa: CASSLGGSGAGELFF; v_gene: TRBV7-3; abundance: few; j_gene: TRBJ2-2; d_gene: .